This TCR beta chain was sequenced in a study of CD4+ T cells in melanoma. Libraries were prepared by immunoSEQ multiplex PCR; TCRdb keeps only in-frame clonotypes and omits some of them. The sample comprises over 15,000 clones, about four fifths of which are singletons, and 5.1% rests with the top ten. In germline, CDR1 is MNHNY, CDR2 SVGAGI (reference sequence). The ends were cut back, 6 bases at V and 2 bases at J, with 16 bases in the middle. The CDR3 totals 15 residues. The rearrangement uses TRBV6-6 and TRBJ2-5, with D possibly matching TRBD1 (5 bases). This clonotype originated in a human donor with melanoma. The specimen was cells from a culture (not recorded whether cultured in vitro). The CDR3 DNA reads as TGTGCCAGCAGCGGACATGGCAGAAGACAAGAGACCCAGTACTTC. Translation gives CASSGHGRRQETQYF.